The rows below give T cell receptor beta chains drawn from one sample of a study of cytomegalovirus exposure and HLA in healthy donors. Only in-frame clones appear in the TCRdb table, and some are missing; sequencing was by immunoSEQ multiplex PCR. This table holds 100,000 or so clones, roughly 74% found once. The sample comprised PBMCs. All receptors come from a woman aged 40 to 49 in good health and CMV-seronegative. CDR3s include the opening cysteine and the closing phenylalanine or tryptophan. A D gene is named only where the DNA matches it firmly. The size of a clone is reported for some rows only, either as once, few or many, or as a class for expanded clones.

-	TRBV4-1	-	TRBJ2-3	CASSQDRVATQYF	TGCGCCAGCAGCCAAGATCGGGTGGCTACGCAGTATTTT
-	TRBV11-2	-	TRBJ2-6	CASSLTGSGANVLTF	TGTGCCAGCAGCTTAACAGGGTCTGGGGCCAACGTCCTGACTTTC
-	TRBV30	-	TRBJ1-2	CAWSAGRGRANYGYTF	TGTGCCTGGAGTGCCGGGAGGGGCCGGGCTAACTATGGCTACACCTTC
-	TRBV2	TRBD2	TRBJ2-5	CASSGLAGETQYF	TGTGCCAGCAGCGGACTAGCGGGAGAGACCCAGTACTTC
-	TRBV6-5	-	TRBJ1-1	CASSNDRDTEAFF	TGTGCCAGCAGTAATGACAGAGACACTGAAGCTTTCTTT
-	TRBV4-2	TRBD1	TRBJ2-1	CASSWAGGFNEQFF	TGTGCCAGCAGCTGGGCAGGGGGCTTTAATGAGCAGTTCTTC
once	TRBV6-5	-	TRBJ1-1	CASTRRGTTEAFF	TGTGCCAGCACCCGCCGGGGGACTACTGAAGCTTTCTTT
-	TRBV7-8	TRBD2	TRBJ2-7	CASSGLAENYEQYF	TGTGCCAGCTCCGGACTAGCGGAGAACTACGAGCAGTACTTC
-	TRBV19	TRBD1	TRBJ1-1	CASSQQGAKSNTEAFF	TGTGCCAGTAGTCAACAGGGGGCCAAATCGAACACTGAAGCTTTCTTT
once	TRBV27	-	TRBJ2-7	CASSFGTPYEQYF	TGTGCCAGCAGTTTTGGCACACCCTACGAGCAGTACTTC
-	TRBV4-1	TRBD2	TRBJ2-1	CASSQLAGEYNEQFF	TGCGCCAGCAGCCAACTAGCGGGAGAGTACAATGAGCAGTTCTTC
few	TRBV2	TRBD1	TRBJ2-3	CASSAQGLATDTQYF	TGTGCCAGCAGTGCACAGGGGCTCGCCACAGATACGCAGTATTTT
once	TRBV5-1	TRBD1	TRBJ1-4	CASSSDTGGSEKLFF	TGCGCCAGCAGCTCGGACACAGGGGGGAGTGAAAAACTGTTTTTT
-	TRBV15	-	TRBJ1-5	CATSRDSGRYQPQHF	TGTGCCACCAGCAGAGATAGTGGCAGGTATCAGCCCCAGCATTTT
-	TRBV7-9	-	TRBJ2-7	CASSLGDFNYEQYF	TGTGCCAGCAGCTTAGGTGACTTTAACTACGAGCAGTACTTC
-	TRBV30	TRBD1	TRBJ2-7	CAEDRGFYEQYF	TGTGCGGAGGACAGGGGGTTTTACGAGCAGTACTTC
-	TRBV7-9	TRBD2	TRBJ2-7	CSSSPSGTYEQYF	TGTTCCAGCAGCCCTAGCGGGACTTACGAGCAGTACTTC
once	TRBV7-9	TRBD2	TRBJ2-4	CASSRAQSGAHANIQYF	TGTGCCAGCAGCCGCGCTCAAAGCGGGGCCCACGCGAACATTCAGTACTTC
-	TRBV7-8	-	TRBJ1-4	CASSLAREKLFF	TGTGCCAGCAGCTTAGCCCGGGAAAAACTGTTTTTT
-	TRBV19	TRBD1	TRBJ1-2	CVSSMGQGGYTF	TGTGTCAGTAGTATGGGACAGGGTGGCTACACCTTC
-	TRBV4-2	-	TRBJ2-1	CASSVIGTYNEQFF	TGTGCCAGCAGCGTCATCGGGACCTACAATGAGCAGTTCTTC
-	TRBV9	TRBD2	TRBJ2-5	CASGPGLGVGETQYF	TGTGCCAGCGGACCGGGACTAGGGGTGGGAGAGACCCAGTACTTC